What follows are 31 T cell receptor beta chains derived from one specimen sequenced in a study of OX40 agonist ivuxolimab in advanced cancers. Clones were sequenced by immunoSEQ multiplex PCR, and TCRdb holds only the in-frame ones, with some missing. The table has around 65,000 clones, around 80% seen once. The specimen comprised CD4+ or CD8+ T cells sorted from blood, sampled in a trial of the OX40 agonist ivuxolimab. The receptor set was obtained from an adult with an advanced solid tumor such as melanoma, head and neck, liver or kidney cancer.

This clone was detected ten times or more. The V and J genes are TRBV6-6 and TRBJ1-5; TRBD1 aligns across 10 bases. The CDR3 contains 16 residues. Germline assignment: CDR1 MNHNY and CDR2 SVGAGI (reference sequence). V shed 5 bases and J 6 bases; nucleotides not matched to a gene: 10. The DNA of the CDR3 is TGTGCCAGCAGTACCCCGGGACAGGGGTTGGGTCAGCCCCAGCATTTT. Amino acid sequence: CASSTPGQGLGQPQHF.

V and J are TRBV5-1 and TRBJ1-1; D is unresolved. The CDR3 runs 15 residues. CDR1 is SGHRS and CDR2 is YFSETQ in the germline V gene. V lost 0 bases to trimming and J lost 1 base, with 10 bases between them. The CDR3 sequence is CASSLGVLQNTEAFF. In nucleotides, the CDR3 is TGCGCCAGCAGCTTGGGAGTCCTTCAGAACACTGAAGCTTTCTTT.

The rearrangement joins TRBV7-2 to TRBJ2-2; the match to TRBD2 covers 14 bases. Per the germline V gene, CDR1 is SGHTA and CDR2 is FQGNSA. CDR3 length equals 17 residues. J was trimmed by 6 bases and V by 5 bases; bases with no gene match: 8. CDR3 loop: CASSLTSGGAGPGELFF. The CDR3 DNA sequence: TGTGCCAGCAGCCTGACTAGCGGGGGGGCAGGCCCCGGGGAGCTGTTTTTT.

The rearrangement joins TRBV2 to TRBJ1-1, with a weak D call TRBD1 (5 bases). The CDR3 spans 15 residues. Germline values: CDR1 SNHLY, CDR2 FYNNEI. The V and J ends lost 1 base and 4 bases respectively, with 13 bases between them. CDR3 bases: TGTGCCAGCAGTGAAGAGGGGCAGGGTTTCACTGAAGCTTTCTTT. Protein product: CASSEEGQGFTEAFF.

The J gene is TRBJ2-7, the V gene TRBV27; 10 bases fit TRBD2. The germline CDR1 and CDR2 sequences are MNHEY and SMNVEV (reference sequence). This CDR3 has 14 amino acids. The junction had 12 bases not matched to a gene; V was cut back by 8 bases and J by 8 bases. In nucleotides, the CDR3 is TGTGCCAGCTGGGGTCTAGCGGGAGCCGAGAAGCAGTACTTC. This encodes CASWGLAGAEKQYF.

The chain recombines TRBV13 with TRBJ2-2; D is perhaps TRBD2 (5 bases). V was shortened by 3 bases and J by 3 bases, with 11 bases between the two germline ends. The CDR3 is 15 residues long. Germline values: CDR1 PRHDT, CDR2 FYEKMQ (reference sequence). CDR3 sequence: CASSLVRGYTGELFF. The DNA of the CDR3 is TGTGCCAGCAGCTTGGTACGGGGATACACCGGGGAGCTGTTTTTT.

The J gene is TRBJ1-1, the V gene TRBV6-5, with D possibly TRBD1 on 6 matching bases. V was clipped by 6 bases and J by 0 bases, with 14 bases between them. Germline CDR1 MNHEY, CDR2 SVGAGI. This CDR3 has 15 amino acids. CDR3 sequence: CASRGGTGLNTEAFF. Written as DNA, the CDR3 is TGTGCCAGCAGGGGGGGAACAGGGTTGAACACTGAAGCTTTCTTT.

The chain recombines TRBV6-1 with TRBJ1-6; tentatively, D is TRBD1 (5 bases). This CDR3 is built from 18 residues. Germline V gene sequence: CDR1 MNHNS, CDR2 SASEGT. Trimming left V 3 bases short and J 0 bases short, with 15 bases between. CDR3 bases: TGTGCCAGCAGTGATAGAGAAAGGGGAAGCTCCTATAATTCACCCCTCCACTTT. This encodes CASSDRERGSSYNSPLHF.

The chain combines TRBV5-6 with TRBJ2-5; TRBD2 aligns across 9 bases. Germline V CDR1 and CDR2: SGHDT, YYEEEE. This CDR3 has 16 amino acids. V was pared by 4 bases and J by 1 base, with 8 bases of the junction left unmatched. The CDR3 DNA sequence: TGTGCCAGCAGCCCGCGACTAGCGGAGCCCCAAGAGACCCAGTACTTC. Protein product: CASSPRLAEPQETQYF.

The chain combines TRBV5-4 with TRBJ2-3; D is perhaps TRBD1 or TRBD2 (5 bases each). CDR3 length: 14 amino acids. Trimming removed 2 bases from V and 1 base from J, with 8 bases in between. Germline V CDR1 and CDR2: SGHNT, YYREEE (reference sequence). The DNA for the CDR3 is TGTGCCAGCAGCTTCCGGGGCCGCACAGATACGCAGTATTTT. It is translated as CASSFRGRTDTQYF.

Here the CDR3 DNA reads TGCGCCAGCAGCTCCTGGACTAGCGGGGGATACGAGCAGTACTTC. Translating it yields CASSSWTSGGYEQYF. The V gene is TRBV5-1, the J gene TRBJ2-7; 13 bases map to TRBD2. CDR3 length: 15 residues. V was pared by 3 bases and J by 4 bases, with 4 bases of the junction left unmatched. The germline V gene encodes CDR1 SGHRS and CDR2 YFSETQ.

This chain joins TRBV11-2 and TRBJ1-1; the D is unclear. The CDR3 extends over 12 amino acids. Trimming removed 2 bases at V and 5 bases at J, with 6 bases between. Germline CDR1 SGHAT, CDR2 FQNNGV. This CDR3 is CASSLLRTEAFF. For the CDR3, the DNA is TGTGCCAGCAGCTTATTAAGGACTGAAGCTTTCTTT.

V is TRBV7-9 and J is TRBJ1-1; D is undetermined. V gave up 3 bases and J gave up 1 base, with 12 bases separating them. The CDR3 has 15 residues. CDR1 is SEHNR and CDR2 is FQNEAQ in the germline V gene (reference sequence). Written as DNA, the CDR3 is TGTGCCAGCAGCTTGTGGGCAATAGAGAACACTGAAGCTTTCTTT. Protein: CASSLWAIENTEAFF.

The V call is TRBV10-2, the J call TRBJ2-1; no definite D call. CDR1 and CDR2 from the germline V gene are WSHSY and SAAADI. The CDR3 is made up of 12 amino acids. The V gene lost 5 bases and the J gene lost 9 bases, with 11 bases spanning the gap. This CDR3 is CASSRPGGEQFF. CDR3 DNA sequence: TGCGCCAGCAGTCGCCCCGGCGGTGAGCAGTTCTTC.

The rearrangement joins TRBV21-1 to TRBJ2-7; the table gives TRBD1 as D, unverified against the DNA. TRBV21-1 is assigned pseudogene status. The CDR3 spans 14 residues. The CDR3 here is CASSTRGRMYEQYF. The CDR3 coding sequence is TGTGCCAGCAGCACCAGGGGGCGCATGTACGAGCAGTACTTC.

In its sample, this clone was seen a few times. The rearrangement uses TRBV5-4 and TRBJ2-1, with 9 bases aligning to TRBD1. Germline V lookup: CDR1 SGHNT, CDR2 YYREEE (reference sequence). This CDR3 has 15 residues. The trim removed 2 bases at V and 4 bases at J, leaving 4 bases unmatched. The CDR3 is CASSFDRGTYNEQFF. The CDR3 DNA is TGTGCCAGCAGCTTTGACAGGGGGACGTACAATGAGCAGTTCTTC.

The V call is TRBV29-1, the J call TRBJ2-6; D uncertain. Per the germline V gene, CDR1 is SQVTM and CDR2 is ANQGSEA. V lost 8 bases to trimming and J lost 0 bases, with 8 bases between them. The CDR3 consists of 13 residues. CDR3 sequence: CSFTDSGANVLTF. CDR3 coding DNA: TGCAGCTTCACTGACTCTGGGGCCAACGTCCTGACTTTC.

CDR3 nucleotide sequence: TGTGCCTGGAGTGGACGGCGCGACGAGCAGTACTTC. Residues: CAWSGRRDEQYF. The V gene is TRBV30, the J gene TRBJ2-7, with D unclear. V was pared by 1 base and J by 5 bases, with 9 bases between. Germline loops: CDR1 GTSNPN, CDR2 SVGIG (reference sequence). This CDR3 has 12 amino acids.

Only a few counts were recorded for this clone. The rearrangement joins TRBV19 to TRBJ2-7; D is possibly TRBD1 (5 bases). Trimming shortened V by 7 bases and J by 2 bases, and 15 bases separated the two germline ends. Germline CDR1 LNHDA, CDR2 SQIVND (reference sequence). The CDR3 runs to 14 residues. CDR3 amino acids: CASKETDSAYEQYF. DNA of the CDR3: TGTGCCAGTAAAGAGACAGATTCCGCCTACGAGCAGTACTTC.

The rearrangement joins TRBV4-1 to TRBJ1-3; D remains ambiguous. The V gene's germline CDR1 is MGHRA and CDR2 YSYEKL. Trimming pared 1 base from V and 0 bases from J, leaving 7 bases between. The CDR3 covers 15 residues. DNA for the CDR3: TGCGCCAGCAGCCAAGTTGGGAGCTCTGGAAACACCATATATTTT. This encodes CASSQVGSSGNTIYF.

The V call is TRBV7-3, the J call TRBJ2-2; tentatively, D is TRBD2 (7 bases). The ends were cut back, 5 bases at V and 10 bases at J, with 23 bases in the middle. Germline V CDR1 and CDR2: SGHTA, FQGTGA. There are 16 residues in the CDR3. In DNA form, the CDR3 reads TGTGCCAGCAGCCCCTTGGGTGACGGGGGGCCGGAGGAGCTGTTTTTT. It codes for CASSPLGDGGPEELFF.

The V gene is TRBV5-1, the J gene TRBJ2-6; D is unresolved. Germline CDR1 SGHRS, CDR2 YFSETQ. Trimming removed 2 bases from V and 1 base from J, with 7 bases in between. The CDR3 covers 15 residues. The CDR3 is CASSLDLSGANVLTF. The CDR3 coding sequence is TGCGCCAGCAGCTTAGACTTATCTGGGGCCAACGTCCTGACTTTC.

This clone appeared a few times. This sequence joins TRBV5-4 and TRBJ2-7, with 13 bases identical to TRBD2. V lost 4 bases to trimming and J lost 6 bases; unmatched junction nucleotides: 7. This CDR3 is built from 15 residues. Germline-derived CDR1 and CDR2 are SGHNT and YYREEE (reference sequence). CDR3 in amino acids: CASSAWTSGRGEQYF. Written as DNA, the CDR3 is TGTGCCAGCAGCGCCTGGACTAGCGGGAGAGGCGAGCAGTACTTC.

The chain combines TRBV6-5 with TRBJ2-7, with D tentatively TRBD2 (5 bases). Germline V gene sequence: CDR1 MNHEY, CDR2 SVGAGI. CDR3 length equals 14 residues. Deletions cut 5 bases from V and 6 bases from J, with 17 bases between. CDR3 sequence: CASSLDSTRGEQYF. The CDR3, as DNA: TGTGCCAGCAGTCTGGACTCTACGAGAGGCGAGCAGTACTTC.

The chain links TRBV2 to TRBJ2-5, with no clear D. V was shortened by 4 bases and J by 4 bases, with 13 bases between the two germline ends. The germline gives CDR1 SNHLY, CDR2 FYNNEI. This CDR3 has 14 residues. CDR3: CASSAGRTIETQYF. The DNA for the CDR3 is TGTGCCAGCAGTGCGGGCAGAACTATAGAGACCCAGTACTTC.

The gene calls are TRBV30 and TRBJ1-1, with D perhaps matching TRBD1 (5 bases). V dropped 2 bases and J dropped 7 bases, with 8 bases sitting between them. CDR3 length: 11 residues. CDR1 and CDR2 (germline): GTSNPN, SVGIG (reference sequence). CDR3 amino acids: CAWSWGGEAFF. Here the CDR3 DNA reads TGTGCCTGGAGTTGGGGCGGTGAAGCTTTCTTT.

J is TRBJ2-7 and V is TRBV5-4; weak D call: TRBD1 (6 bases). V was shortened by 4 bases and J by 1 base, with 15 bases between the two germline ends. This CDR3 has 15 residues. The germline V gene has CDR1 SGHNT and CDR2 YYREEE (reference sequence). The CDR3 DNA reads TGTGCCAGCAGCCCTCGTGCACAGGGATCCTACGAGCAGTACTTC. Encoded protein: CASSPRAQGSYEQYF.

This chain links TRBV7-2 with TRBJ2-1; 9 bases are shared with TRBD1. The germline V gene encodes CDR1 SGHTA and CDR2 FQGNSA. This CDR3 contains 15 residues. After removal of 2 bases from V and 5 bases from J, the junction contained 4 bases not matched to a gene. As DNA, the CDR3 is TGTGCCAGCAGCTTAAGAGGACAGGGGAACAATGAGCAGTTCTTC. This translates into CASSLRGQGNNEQFF.

The chain uses TRBV18 and TRBJ2-4; 9 nucleotides match TRBD1. With 5 bases clipped from V and 2 bases from J, the junction kept 7 bases outside the gene matches. The germline CDR1 and CDR2 sequences are KGHSH and LQKENI. The CDR3 has 16 amino acids. The CDR3 DNA follows: TGTGCCAGCTCAGCACAGGGGGCGTTATCCAAAAACATTCAGTACTTC. As protein: CASSAQGALSKNIQYF.

This clone has a single count. The rearrangement joins TRBV28 to TRBJ1-2; 10 positions agree with TRBD1. CDR1 is MDHEN, CDR2 SYDVKM, per germline. The CDR3 has 14 residues. Trimming took 6 bases from V and 6 from J; bases not matched to a gene: 7. This chain's CDR3 is CASSLGTGDHGYTF. The CDR3 bases are TGTGCCAGCAGCTTGGGGACAGGGGATCATGGCTACACCTTC.

V and J are TRBV11-2 and TRBJ1-3, with D hard to call. This CDR3 contains 13 residues. Germline assignment: CDR1 SGHAT and CDR2 FQNNGV. V shed 2 bases and J shed 4 bases, with 6 bases lying between them. CDR3 sequence reads: CASSLKSGNTIYF. The CDR3 bases are TGTGCCAGCAGCTTAAAGTCGGGAAACACCATATATTTT.